These 2 T cell receptor beta chains share one sample of origin, sequenced in a study of T cells in Graves' hyperthyroidism and ophthalmopathy. There were TCR beta CDR3 regions amplified from RNA transcripts. The HTBI primer set served for first-round RT-PCR of the TCR CDR3. TCRdb reprocessed the multiplex PCR reads with MiXCR, giving one entry per CDR3 protein. Here the sample spans hundreds of thousands of distinct CDR3 sequences, about 18% being singletons. Sequencing was performed on blood. All receptors derive from a woman aged 18-29 years with Graves' hyperthyroidism.

This clonotype showed up many times. The J gene is TRBJ2-5, the V gene TRBV12-3 or TRBV12-4; D is unresolved. There are 11 residues in the CDR3. V was trimmed by 6 bases and J by 4 bases, leaving 6 bases between them. DNA for the CDR3: TGTGCCAGCAGCTTGTTAGAGACCCAGTACTTC. Its translation is CASSLLETQYF.

The chain has TRBV11-2 and TRBJ1-2; D is ambiguous. Germline V CDR1 and CDR2: SGHAT, FQNNGV. V shed 1 base and J shed 8 bases, with 11 bases lying between them. CDR3 length equals 13 residues. CDR3 amino acids: CASSLAAGRGYTF. In DNA, the CDR3 is TGTGCCAGCAGCTTAGCTGCAGGTCGCGGCTACACCTTC.